This T cell receptor beta chain emerged from a study of CD8 T cells in Susac syndrome. With random hexamers, reverse transcription was performed on roughly 0.45 to 1 ug of RNA. MiXCR was run by TCRdb on the immunoSEQ multiplex PCR reads, yielding one entry per CDR3 protein. The repertoire consists of about 430,000 distinct CDR3 sequences, with 85% to 90% occurring once and the leading ten covering under 0.15%. This CDR3 is 15 amino acids long. Germline V gene lookup returns CDR1 WNHNN and CDR2 SYGVQD (reference sequence). V shed 6 bases, J shed 3 bases, and the junction held 10 bases outside the gene matches.

The chain couples TRBV10-1 to TRBJ2-7; 8 bases align to TRBD1. This TCR was recovered from a human donor with multiple sclerosis. Material: CD8+ T cells from PBMCs. The CDR3 sequence: CASSSTVDRVYEQYF. CDR3 bases: TGCGCCAGCAGCTCTACCGTGGACAGGGTCTACGAGCAGTACTTC.